The clone carrying this T cell receptor beta chain has a handful of counts. The antigen is unknown. This may arise from a read error, as a much more abundant clone is one base away. No conserved phenylalanine or tryptophan ends this CDR3, so it is likely a read error. TCRdb reprocessed the multiplex PCR reads via MiXCR and lists one record per CDR3 protein. The top ten hold 3.8% of the sample, which has 150,000 to 200,000 distinct CDR3 sequences, 30% to 40% seen once. The lymph nodes were axillary draining lymph nodes from breast cancer patients. The CDR3 spans 13 residues. Germline V gene lookup returns CDR1 SGDLS and CDR2 YYNGEE. Trimming pared 5 bases from V and 6 bases from J, leaving 12 bases between. This specimen comes from a study of breast tumors, draining lymph nodes, adjacent tissues. Findings and limits, study-wide: Findings are consistent with lymph node origin and intratumoral expansion of most tumor T cells. Tumor repertoires ranked between lymph nodes and nontumor tissue in diversity, with V and J gene preferences. Compared with basal-like, luminal-like tumors shared significantly more repertoire with nontumor tissue.

Sequencing was performed on axillary lymph node tissue. The chain is built from TRBV9 and TRBJ2-1; no reliable D call. This clonotype originated in a female donor with breast cancer. Some clones in this sample may be carry-over from other donors' samples. This chain's CDR3 is CASSFSSSNEQFS. The CDR3 DNA reads as TGTGCCAGCAGTTTTTCAAGCTCCAATGAGCAGTTCTCC.